One and the same sample provided the 19 T cell receptor beta chains below, sequenced in a study of blood T cell repertoires in COVID-19. The repertoire was sequenced with immunoSEQ multiplex PCR; TCRdb's copy has only in-frame clones and lacks some. Among roughly 200,000 clones, 81% were seen once, and the ten largest hold approximately 7.9%. The specimen sequenced was peripheral blood. The receptors here all came from a woman of 80 years or more with acute or convalescent COVID-19.

The V gene is TRBV27, the J gene TRBJ2-7, with 8 bases identical to TRBD1. The CDR3 covers 15 residues. CDR1 is MNHEY and CDR2 is SMNVEV in the germline V gene (reference sequence). The J segment lost 6 bases and the V segment lost 5 bases, leaving 12 bases of the junction unmatched. CDR3 sequence (DNA): TGTGCCAGCAGTCGCTCAGGACAGGGTCGGGTCGAGCAGTACTTC. It encodes CASSRSGQGRVEQYF.

This clone was observed once. V is TRBV6-5 and J is TRBJ2-7, with D maybe TRBD2 (6 bases). V dropped 6 bases and J dropped 7 bases, with 13 bases sitting between them. The germline gives CDR1 MNHEY, CDR2 SVGAGI. The CDR3 consists of 12 residues. As DNA, the CDR3 is TGTGCCAGCAGACCTAAGGCGGGGGAGCAGTACTTC. Protein: CASRPKAGEQYF.

This chain uses TRBV3-1 (or the pseudogene TRBV3-2) with TRBJ2-3; 8 nucleotides line up with TRBD2. V lost 4 bases to trimming and J lost 2 bases; unmatched junction nucleotides: 5. This CDR3 contains 15 residues. Germline V gives CDR1 LGHDT, CDR2 YNNKEL (reference sequence). Here the CDR3 DNA reads TGTGCCAGCAGCCCGAAGCGGGGGATCACAGATACGCAGTATTTT. Its protein product is CASSPKRGITDTQYF.

Points on this clone: Other DNA sequences in the same sample also yield this CDR3. The genes are TRBV3-1 (or the pseudogene TRBV3-2) and TRBJ1-1; D unresolved. CDR3 size: 13 residues. Germline CDR1 and CDR2: LGHDT and YNNKEL (reference sequence). Trimming removed 1 base from V and 1 base from J, with 4 bases in between. CDR3 protein: CASSQGANTEAFF. CDR3 in DNA: TGTGCCAGCAGCCAAGGAGCGAACACTGAAGCTTTCTTT.

This sequence joins TRBV7-2 and TRBJ1-1, with D uncertain. V was trimmed by 5 bases and J by 8 bases, leaving 12 bases between them. The CDR3 contains 12 residues. Germline values: CDR1 SGHTA, CDR2 FQGNSA. CDR3 amino acids: CASSRDAVEAFF. CDR3 DNA sequence: TGTGCCAGCAGCCGAGACGCGGTGGAAGCTTTCTTT.

This sequence joins TRBV14 and TRBJ1-4; D possibly corresponds to TRBD1 (5 bases). Trimming shortened V by 3 bases and J by 5 bases, and 13 bases separated the two germline ends. This CDR3 has 15 residues. Germline-derived CDR1 and CDR2 are SGHDN and FVKESK. The CDR3 here is CASSQSGTRNEKLFF. The CDR3 DNA reads TGTGCCAGCAGCCAGTCCGGGACTCGGAATGAAAAACTGTTTTTT.

The rearrangement joins TRBV6-5 to TRBJ1-2; D is unclear. Trimming pared 6 bases from V and 2 bases from J, leaving 13 bases between. The CDR3 has 14 residues. The V gene's germline CDR1 is MNHEY and CDR2 SVGAGI. Here the CDR3 reads CASSFSGSNYGYTF. CDR3 coding DNA: TGTGCCAGCAGCTTTTCCGGGTCCAACTATGGCTACACCTTC.

V and J are TRBV19 and TRBJ1-1; 7 nucleotides agree with TRBD1. The germline V gene has CDR1 LNHDA and CDR2 SQIVND (reference sequence). With 11 bases clipped from V and 1 base from J, the junction kept 7 bases outside the gene matches. This CDR3 has 13 amino acids. The CDR3 nucleotides read TGTGCCGTAAGACAGGGACGGAACACTGAAGCTTTCTTT. Translation gives CAVRQGRNTEAFF.

This chain joins TRBV12-5 and TRBJ2-2, with D possibly TRBD1 on 6 matching bases. V lost 0 bases and J 7 bases, leaving 12 bases between the germline ends. The CDR3 has 15 amino acids. Germline values: CDR1 LGHNT, CDR2 FRNRAP. CDR3 DNA: TGTGCTAGTGGTTTGGTTCGTACAGGGATCGGGGAGCTGTTTTTT. It codes for CASGLVRTGIGELFF.

This clone appeared a single time. At one end, the junction sequence differs from germline, possibly due to a read error. The chain is built from TRBV4-1 and TRBJ2-3, with TRBD2 as a possible D gene (6 bases). Germline CDR1 MGHRA, CDR2 YSYEKL. This CDR3 has 16 residues. The CDR3 spells CPSSRLGSPYTDTQYF. DNA of the CDR3: TGCCCCAGCAGCCGCCTCGGGAGCCCCTACACAGATACGCAGTATTTT.

This sequence joins TRBV9 and TRBJ2-2; D perhaps matches TRBD1 (6 bases). V was pared by 0 bases and J by 5 bases, with 11 bases between. Germline assignment: CDR1 SGDLS and CDR2 YYNGEE. CDR3 size: 15 residues. The chain's CDR3 is CASSVGGRGTGELFF. CDR3 sequence (DNA): TGTGCCAGCAGCGTAGGAGGAAGGGGGACCGGGGAGCTGTTTTTT.

V gene TRBV9 combines with J gene TRBJ1-6, with TRBD1 matching over 11 bases. The CDR3 length is 14 residues. V lost 6 bases and J lost 8; bases outside the gene matches: 4. CDR1 SGDLS and CDR2 YYNGEE come from the germline V gene. CDR3 amino acids: CASKGDRGDSPLHF. The CDR3 DNA reads as TGTGCCAGCAAGGGGGACAGGGGGGATTCACCCCTCCACTTT.

This clone was counted between two and nine times. The chain recombines TRBV30 with TRBJ2-5; 7 nucleotides line up with TRBD2. Looked up from germline, CDR1 is GTSNPN and CDR2 is SVGIG (reference sequence). The CDR3 is 11 amino acids. V trimming: 3 bases; J trimming: 5 bases; junction bases outside the gene matches: 0. DNA for the CDR3: TGTGCCTGGAGGCGGGAGGAGACCCAGTACTTC. Its protein product is CAWRREETQYF.

The genes are TRBV28 and TRBJ1-5; TRBD1 is a possible D gene (5 bases). Germline V CDR1 and CDR2: MDHEN, SYDVKM. The CDR3 spans 14 residues. Trimming removed 7 bases from V and 7 bases from J, with 17 bases in between. The CDR3 nucleotides read TGTGCCAGCACCCTAACAGGAGTACGACAGCCCCAGCATTTT. Translated, it gives CASTLTGVRQPQHF.

This sequence joins TRBV7-9 and TRBJ1-3; the D is unclear. V was cut by 4 bases and J by 4 bases, with 11 bases left in between. The germline V gene encodes CDR1 SEHNR and CDR2 FQNEAQ (reference sequence). The CDR3 covers 14 residues. CDR3 in DNA: TGTGCCAGCAGCTCGAGTGGGCTGGGAAACACCATATATTTT. It encodes CASSSSGLGNTIYF.

The chain is built from TRBV2 and TRBJ1-1, with D possibly matching TRBD1 (6 bases). This CDR3 region has 15 residues. V lost 1 base to trimming and J lost 7 bases, with 16 bases between them. The V gene's germline CDR1 is SNHLY and CDR2 FYNNEI. This CDR3 reads CASSEVGRQDLEAFF. The CDR3 region has the DNA TGTGCCAGCAGTGAAGTGGGCCGACAGGACCTTGAAGCTTTCTTT.

This clone has only a few counts. This chain uses TRBV6-5 with TRBJ1-6; tentative D call: TRBD1 (5 bases). Trimming removed 6 bases from V and 4 bases from J, with 10 bases in between. Germline lookup yields CDR1 MNHEY and CDR2 SVGAGI. There are 14 residues in the CDR3. This CDR3 reads CASRRDSYNSPLHF. As DNA, the CDR3 is TGTGCCAGCAGACGTGACAGTTATAATTCACCCCTCCACTTT.

This chain connects TRBV3-1 (or the pseudogene TRBV3-2) to TRBJ2-1; 7 nucleotides match TRBD2. With 1 base clipped from V and 10 bases from J, the junction kept 7 bases outside the gene matches. The CDR3 has 14 amino acids. Germline loops: CDR1 LGHDT, CDR2 YNNKEL (reference sequence). The CDR3 DNA reads as TGTGCCAGCAGCCAAGGACTAGCATGGGTCGAGCAGTTCTTC. Encoded protein: CASSQGLAWVEQFF.

This clone was detected only a few times. The V and J genes are TRBV4-2 and TRBJ1-6, with 10 nucleotides matching TRBD1. Germline CDR1 and CDR2: LGHNA and YNFKEQ. The CDR3 consists of 15 residues. J was trimmed by 9 bases and V by 1 base; bases with no gene match: 3. The CDR3 here is CASSQAGQGTSPLHF. In DNA form, the CDR3 reads TGTGCCAGCAGCCAAGCGGGACAGGGGACTTCACCCCTCCACTTT.